This paragraph reports one T cell receptor beta chain. The target antigen is unknown. This specimen belongs to a study of shared clonotypes between healthy human individuals. Study-level points and caveats: Only blood samples were collected, and tissue repertoires likely differ. Deeper or shallower sequencing was expected to change how clonotypes are shared among donors.

This CDR3 has 16 residues. J gave up 6 bases and V 0 bases, and 9 bases lay outside the gene matches. Per germline, CDR1 ENHRY and CDR2 SYGVKD. Sequenced by immunoSEQ multiplex PCR; TCRdb stores in-frame clones only, minus some. The sample lists 2.5 million or so clones, around 90% occurring once. The donors were adults (healthy and HIV-negative) with no recent acute infections or vaccinations. What was sequenced was naive CD4+ T cells sorted from blood. Sample subset: CD45RA+ positively selected. The sequence was obtained from a man aged 18 to 29 in good health. The V gene is TRBV10-3, the J gene TRBJ2-3; 7 bases map to TRBD2. As DNA, the CDR3 is TGTGCCATCAGTGAGTCGACCGGGAGGACATGGGATACGCAGTATTTT. Its protein product is CAISESTGRTWDTQYF.